This paragraph reports one T cell receptor (beta chain). The antigen remains unidentified. The data belong to a study of T cell repertoires in cytomegalovirus infection. Study-level background: CMV epitopes in the study were HLA-C-restricted (recently identified) and HLA-B-restricted (well studied). It can be stated that public TCR beta signatures indicated CMV infection as well as a matching HLA type.

Germline V gene data show CDR1 as SGHVS and CDR2 as FNYEAQ. V shed 1 base and J shed 2 bases, with 15 bases lying between them. This CDR3 comprises 17 residues. Broader study findings: HLA-C-restricted TCR beta clonotypes specific for CMV led the ex vivo response. Totalled public TCR beta family frequency picked out people who carried CMV plus the relevant HLA.

Each CDR3 protein gets one entry after TCRdb re-called the reads with MiXCR. This table holds fewer than 850,000 distinct CDR3 sequences, approximately 32% found once. The gene calls are TRBV7-6 and TRBJ1-5, with D uncertain. This clonotype was sampled from a human donor in good health (CMV status not recorded). Some clones in this sample may be carry-over from other donors' samples. Specimen: cultured CD8+ T cells from PBMCs, collected from culture after CMV antigen stimulation. CDR3 DNA: TGTGCCAGCAGCTTAGGTCCGAGAAATATGGGCAATCAGCCCCAGCATTTT. Residues: CASSLGPRNMGNQPQHF.